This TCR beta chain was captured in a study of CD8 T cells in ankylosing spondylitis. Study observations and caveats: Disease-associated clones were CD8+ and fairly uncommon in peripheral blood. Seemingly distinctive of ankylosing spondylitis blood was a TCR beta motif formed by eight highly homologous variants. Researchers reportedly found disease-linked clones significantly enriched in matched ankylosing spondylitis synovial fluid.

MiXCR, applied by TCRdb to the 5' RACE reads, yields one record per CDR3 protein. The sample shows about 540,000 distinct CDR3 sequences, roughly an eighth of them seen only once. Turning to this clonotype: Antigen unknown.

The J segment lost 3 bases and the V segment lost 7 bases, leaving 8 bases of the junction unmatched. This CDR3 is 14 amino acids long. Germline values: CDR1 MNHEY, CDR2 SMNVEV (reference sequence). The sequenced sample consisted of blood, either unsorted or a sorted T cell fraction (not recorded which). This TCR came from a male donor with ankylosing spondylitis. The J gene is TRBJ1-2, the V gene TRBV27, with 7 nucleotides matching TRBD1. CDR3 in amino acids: CASKPTGLYYGYTF. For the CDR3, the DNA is TGTGCCAGCAAGCCGACAGGGCTCTACTATGGCTACACCTTC.